The 29 T cell receptor beta chains given below trace back to one sample, sequenced in a study of cytomegalovirus exposure and HLA in healthy donors. Vbeta (60) and Jbeta (13) primers were used in the PCR. Profiled with immunoSEQ multiplex PCR; TCRdb holds only in-frame clones, not every one. The sample contains approximately 150,000 clones, over 60% of which appear only once. Sequences were obtained from PBMCs. The receptors originated from a woman between 25 and 40 years old in good health and CMV-seronegative.

V gene TRBV5-5 combines with J gene TRBJ1-5; D is possibly TRBD1 (5 bases). The CDR3 is made up of 12 amino acids. V lost 4 bases, J lost 9 bases, and 11 bases lay in between. Germline CDR1 is SGHKS and CDR2 is YYEKEE (reference sequence). CDR3 nucleotide sequence: TGTGCCAGCAGCCTAAACCAGGGGCCCCAGCATTTT. As protein: CASSLNQGPQHF.

This clone has only a few counts. The J gene is TRBJ1-1, the V gene TRBV4-3; 7 bases agree with TRBD1. The CDR3 covers 15 residues. Germline values: CDR1 LGHNA, CDR2 YSLEER. The V segment lost 1 base and the J segment 7 bases; nucleotides outside the gene matches: 9. CDR3 sequence: CASSQAGTAYIEAFF. CDR3 coding DNA: TGCGCCAGCAGCCAAGCCGGGACAGCTTATATTGAAGCTTTCTTT.

This chain joins TRBV10-3 and TRBJ2-5; TRBD2 might be the D (5 bases). CDR1 and CDR2 (germline): ENHRY, SYGVKD. Trimming cost V 3 bases and J 3 bases, with 11 bases left between them. The CDR3 is 14 residues long. The chain's CDR3 is CAISETQAEETQYF. The CDR3 nucleotides are TGTGCCATCAGTGAAACCCAAGCGGAAGAGACCCAGTACTTC.

The chain is built from TRBV6-1 and TRBJ2-3, with TRBD2 matching 7 bases. This CDR3 spans 14 amino acids. V was clipped by 9 bases and J by 2 bases; unmatched bases: 8. Looked up from germline, CDR1 is MNHNS and CDR2 is SASEGT. The CDR3 nucleotides are TGTGCCAGTTACCTAGCGGCCACCACAGATACGCAGTATTTT. Amino acids: CASYLAATTDTQYF.

The DNA for the CDR3 is TGTGCCAGCAGTTCCCCGGGACACTCTAACTATGGCTACACCTTC. Its translation is CASSSPGHSNYGYTF. The chain recombines TRBV6-5 with TRBJ1-2, with TRBD1 as a possible D gene (6 bases). This CDR3 region has 15 residues. Germline V lookup: CDR1 MNHEY, CDR2 SVGAGI. Between the trimmed V and J ends, which lost 4 bases and 0 bases, there was a span of 12 bases.

The chain combines TRBV5-1 with TRBJ2-5; TRBD2 aligns across 7 bases. The J call may be in error: the DNA end matches TRBJ2-7 better. Germline CDR1 is SGHRS and CDR2 is YFSETQ. The CDR3 covers 18 residues. CDR3 in amino acids: CASSLGPSASGSSYEQYF. CDR3 bases: TGCGCCAGCAGCTTGGGACCCTCCGCTAGCGGTAGCTCCTACGAGCAGTACTTC.

This clone was detected only once. The gene calls are TRBV7-8 and TRBJ1-4, with TRBD1 matching over 7 bases. Trimming removed 3 bases from V and 8 bases from J; junction bases left unmatched: 6. The CDR3 totals 14 residues. Per germline, CDR1 SGHVS and CDR2 FQNEAQ. CDR3: CASSFTGEVEKLFF. For the CDR3, the DNA is TGTGCCAGCAGCTTTACAGGGGAAGTCGAAAAACTGTTTTTT.

There are a few counts of this clone. The chain uses TRBV11-2 and TRBJ2-7; 9 nucleotides match TRBD1. This CDR3 has 13 residues. After removal of 4 bases from V and 3 bases from J, the junction contained 1 base not matched to a gene. CDR1 and CDR2 (germline): SGHAT, FQNNGV. In nucleotides, the CDR3 is TGTGCCAGCAGCTCGGGACAGGGCTACGAGCAGTACTTC. Protein product: CASSSGQGYEQYF.

This sequence joins TRBV5-1 and TRBJ1-2; D is unclear. V lost 1 base and J 4 bases, leaving 8 bases between the germline ends. The germline V gene has CDR1 SGHRS and CDR2 YFSETQ. This CDR3 has 13 amino acids. The CDR3 loop is CASSLSQSYGYTF. The CDR3 DNA follows: TGCGCCAGCAGCTTGTCCCAGTCCTATGGCTACACCTTC.

The genes are TRBV5-1 and TRBJ1-2; 8 bases match TRBD1. This CDR3 comprises 14 residues. Germline assignment: CDR1 SGHRS and CDR2 YFSETQ. Germline trimming cut 0 bases from V and 7 bases from J; bases unmatched to any gene: 5. This CDR3 reads CASSLDQGAGGYTF. The CDR3 DNA sequence: TGCGCCAGCAGCTTGGATCAGGGGGCTGGTGGCTACACCTTC.

The genes are TRBV7-9 and TRBJ1-3; 7 nucleotides agree with TRBD1. Losses at the gene ends were 6 bases for V and 3 bases for J; bases not matched to a gene: 5. In germline, CDR1 is SEHNR, CDR2 FQNEAQ (reference sequence). This CDR3 has 14 residues. DNA for the CDR3: TGTGCCAGCAGATTAAACAGGGGTGGAAACACCATATATTTT. Protein: CASRLNRGGNTIYF.

This clone was seen only a few times. The V gene is TRBV6-1, the J gene TRBJ2-5; D is possibly TRBD1 (6 bases). This CDR3 has 15 amino acids. V lost 3 bases and J 5 bases, leaving 16 bases between the germline ends. The germline V gene has CDR1 MNHNS and CDR2 SASEGT. CDR3 sequence: CASSDTGIQGETQYF. The CDR3 nucleotides are TGTGCCAGCAGTGATACAGGGATCCAAGGGGAGACCCAGTACTTC.

CDR3 bases: TGTGCCAGAAGCCAGAGCGGACAGGAGACGTACGAGCAGTACTTC. This codes for CARSQSGQETYEQYF. V and J are TRBV5-3 and TRBJ2-7; 7 bases line up with TRBD1. TRBV5-3 qualifies as an ORF whose function is uncertain. This CDR3 region has 15 residues. Losses at the gene ends were 4 bases for V and 4 bases for J; bases not matched to a gene: 11.

This rearrangement joins TRBV15 to TRBJ2-1; tentative D call: TRBD2 (6 bases). Trimming took off 1 base at V and 5 bases at J, with 15 bases between the two ends. CDR1 is LNHNV, CDR2 YYDKDF, per germline (reference sequence). The CDR3 totals 16 residues. DNA of the CDR3: TGTGCCACCAGCAGAGGTGGGGCTAGCGTAGACAATGAGCAGTTCTTC. Translation: CATSRGGASVDNEQFF.

The rearrangement uses TRBV5-1 and TRBJ1-4, with a possible D match to TRBD1 (5 bases). The CDR3 sequence is 15 residues long. The V end was cut by 1 base, the J end by 7 bases, with 14 bases between. CDR1 is SGHRS and CDR2 is YFSETQ in the germline V gene. CDR3 amino acids: CASSLLGGFFEKLFF. The DNA for the CDR3 is TGCGCCAGCAGCTTGCTGGGGGGGTTTTTTGAAAAACTGTTTTTT.

The chain combines TRBV19 with TRBJ1-4, with D hard to call. V lost 5 bases and J 4 bases, leaving 11 bases between the germline ends. The CDR3 has 14 residues. Germline V gene lookup returns CDR1 LNHDA and CDR2 SQIVND (reference sequence). The CDR3 here is CASSLTPSNEKLFF. The CDR3 nucleotides read TGTGCCAGTAGTCTCACGCCGAGTAATGAAAAACTGTTTTTT.

V and J are TRBV14 and TRBJ1-2; TRBD1 might be the D (5 bases). Germline loops: CDR1 SGHDN, CDR2 FVKESK. V was cut by 0 bases and J by 4 bases, with 12 bases left in between. The CDR3 is 15 amino acids. The CDR3 loop reads CASSQEGTPLYGYTF. The CDR3 DNA is TGTGCCAGCAGCCAAGAGGGGACTCCTCTCTATGGCTACACCTTC.

This sequence joins TRBV6-4 and TRBJ2-1, with 9 bases fitting TRBD1. This CDR3 contains 14 residues. After removal of 7 bases from V and 7 bases from J, the junction contained 8 bases not matched to a gene. Germline V lookup: CDR1 MRHNA, CDR2 SNTAGT. The chain's CDR3 is CASIAPDRGNEQFF. The CDR3, as DNA: TGTGCCAGCATCGCGCCCGACAGGGGGAATGAGCAGTTCTTC.

The chain joins TRBV5-1 to TRBJ1-1; 7 nucleotides line up with TRBD1. CDR3 length: 16 residues. Germline CDR1 is SGHRS and CDR2 is YFSETQ. V lost 3 bases to trimming and J lost 2 bases; unmatched junction nucleotides: 10. The CDR3 is CASSSIGGTANTEAFF. The CDR3 DNA is TGCGCCAGCAGCTCCATTGGGGGGACAGCCAACACTGAAGCTTTCTTT.

This clone was recorded a few times. J is TRBJ1-4 and V is TRBV9; TRBD1 is a possible D gene (5 bases). Germline values: CDR1 SGDLS, CDR2 YYNGEE. With 4 bases removed from V and 1 base from J, the gap between germline ends came to 14 bases. The CDR3 runs to 16 residues. The CDR3 DNA follows: TGTGCCAGCAGCCCCCGCGACAGTAGAACTAATGAAAAACTGTTTTTT. The encoded protein is CASSPRDSRTNEKLFF.

This chain joins TRBV5-1 and TRBJ2-7, with 7 nucleotides matching TRBD1. Germline V CDR1 and CDR2: SGHRS, YFSETQ. V was pared by 0 bases and J by 3 bases, with 3 bases of the junction left unmatched. This CDR3 spans 14 amino acids. This chain's CDR3 is CASSLAGTVYEQYF. In nucleotides, the CDR3 is TGCGCCAGCAGCTTGGCCGGGACAGTCTACGAGCAGTACTTC.

This chain links TRBV9 with TRBJ2-7; 9 nucleotides agree with TRBD2. CDR3 size: 15 residues. CDR1 is SGDLS and CDR2 is YYNGEE in the germline V gene. V was pared by 0 bases and J by 4 bases, with 5 bases of the junction left unmatched. The CDR3 DNA follows: TGTGCCAGCAGCGTAGGAGCGGGGGGACAGTACGAGCAGTACTTC. This gives the protein CASSVGAGGQYEQYF. Full variable domain (rest looked up from reference TRBV9 and TRBJ2-7): DSGVTQTPKHLITATGQRVTLRCSPRSGDLSVYWYQQSLDQGLQFLIQYYNGEERAKGNILERFSAQQFPDLHSELNLSSLELGDSALYFCASSVGAGGQYEQYFGPGTRLTVT.

The J gene is TRBJ2-5, the V gene TRBV25-1, with 7 bases matching TRBD1. Germline V gene sequence: CDR1 MGHDK, CDR2 SYGVNS. Unmatched junction bases numbered 6, after V lost 5 bases and J lost 0 bases. The CDR3 sequence is 15 residues long. CDR3: CASSTMGQYQETQYF. Here the CDR3 DNA reads TGTGCCAGCAGTACTATGGGACAGTACCAAGAGACCCAGTACTTC.

The gene calls are TRBV6-1 and TRBJ2-5, with TRBD1 matching 9 bases. Near its end, the DNA agrees better with TRBJ2-7, so the J call may be wrong. The CDR3 has 15 residues. The germline V gene has CDR1 MNHNS and CDR2 SASEGT. This chain's CDR3 is CASSDGQGRAHEQYF. CDR3 nucleotide sequence: TGTGCCAGCAGTGATGGACAGGGGAGGGCTCACGAGCAGTACTTC.

The gene calls are TRBV5-1 and TRBJ2-2; 7 bases are a match to TRBD2. Trimming took 0 bases from V and 4 from J; bases not matched to a gene: 0. The CDR3 totals 14 residues. Germline-derived CDR1 and CDR2 are SGHRS and YFSETQ. CDR3 protein: CASSLGGGTGELFF. In DNA, the CDR3 is TGCGCCAGCAGCTTGGGCGGGGGCACCGGGGAGCTGTTTTTT.

The chain is built from TRBV4-1 and TRBJ2-2, with D perhaps TRBD1 (6 bases). V lost 1 base and J lost 7, with 7 bases in between. The CDR3 totals 13 residues. Germline V gives CDR1 MGHRA, CDR2 YSYEKL. The CDR3 protein is CASSQAGVGELFF. CDR3 DNA: TGCGCCAGCAGCCAAGCAGGGGTCGGGGAGCTGTTTTTT.

This sequence joins TRBV21-1 and TRBJ2-3; the table calls TRBD2, which could not be checked here. TRBV21-1 is a documented pseudogene. This CDR3 has 17 amino acids. The CDR3: CASSKVPSGELTDTQYF. CDR3 DNA: TGTGCCAGCAGCAAAGTGCCTAGCGGCGAGCTCACAGATACGCAGTATTTT.

The chain employs TRBV6-6 and TRBJ1-2, with TRBD1 as a possible D gene (5 bases). The CDR3 loop spans 13 amino acids. V shed 5 bases and J shed 1 base, with 8 bases lying between them. Germline V gene data show CDR1 as MNHNY and CDR2 as SVGAGI (reference sequence). CDR3 residues: CASSPDSNYGYTF. The CDR3 region has the DNA TGTGCCAGCAGTCCAGACAGTAACTATGGCTACACCTTC.

The sample holds one count of this clone. The V and J genes are TRBV6-6 and TRBJ1-1; 9 positions agree with TRBD1. The CDR3 consists of 16 residues. J gave up 1 base and V 2 bases, and 5 bases lay outside the gene matches. Germline assignment: CDR1 MNHNY and CDR2 SVGAGI (reference sequence). The CDR3: CASSYPPGQGNTEAFF. CDR3 coding DNA: TGTGCCAGCAGTTACCCCCCGGGACAGGGGAACACTGAAGCTTTCTTT.